This TCR beta chain was identified in a study of OX40 agonist ivuxolimab in advanced cancers. Study-wide findings and caveats: Among T cells, CD8+ cells averaged more expanded clones than CD4+ cells.

With V trimmed by 4 bases and J by 3 bases, 2 bases remained unmatched. CDR1 and CDR2 (germline): LNHDA, SQIVND (reference sequence). The CDR3 runs 14 residues. Sequencing was performed with immunoSEQ multiplex PCR; in TCRdb, only in-frame clones are kept and a portion is missing. This sample has approximately 60,000 clones; around 84% occur once, and the top ten carry 2% to 3%. This clone was seen a handful of times. Its target is not known. The TCR originated in an adult with an advanced solid tumor such as melanoma, head and neck, liver or kidney cancer. This specimen consisted of CD4+ or CD8+ T cells sorted from blood, obtained in a trial of the OX40 agonist ivuxolimab. This chain joins TRBV19 and TRBJ2-7, with TRBD1 matching over 11 bases. CDR3 bases: TGTGCCAGTAGTAAAGGGACAGGGGGCTACGAGCAGTACTTC. Translation: CASSKGTGGYEQYF.